This paragraph covers one TCR beta chain sequence. As yet, its antigen is unknown. These data originate in a study of chemoradiotherapy in HPV16-positive cancers. Over chemoradiotherapy, repertoires were sampled more than once. Study-wide results and caveats: HPV-responsive T-cell expansion during chemoradiotherapy was linked to improved recurrence-free survival in HPV16-positive patients.

The data were produced by immunoSEQ multiplex PCR, yet TCRdb's version contains in-frame clones alone and is incomplete. Among about 1,900 clones listed, 70% to 90% were seen once. The CDR3 is 16 residues long. The germline CDR1 and CDR2 sequences are SGHTA and FQGNSA. The V and J ends lost 1 base and 9 bases, in that order; junction bases with no gene match: 11. The origin of this receptor is a human donor with HPV-associated anogenital cancer. The gene calls are TRBV7-2 and TRBJ1-2; TRBD1 agrees at 10 bases. The sample in question was tumor tissue, obtained from a patient who underwent chemoradiotherapy. The DNA for the CDR3 is TGTGCCAGCAGCTTAGGTAGGGACAGGGGAATCGGCAGCTACACCTTC. Amino acids: CASSLGRDRGIGSYTF.